Described below is a single TCR beta chain sequence and its context. It lacks a known antigen. The record has no base qualities; no much larger clone is one base away. The CDR3 covers 12 residues, taking in both the cysteine and the phenylalanine. The read is trimmed to its CDR3 DNA, 36 bases read in frame from base 1. According to the germline V gene, CDR1 reads MNHNS and CDR2 reads SASEGT. Relative to germline, V is 7 bases shorter and J is 7 bases shorter, with 11 bases between their ends. Using the deep immunoSEQ assay, multiplex PCR amplified TCR CDR3 regions from genomic DNA. Genomic DNA extracted from each cell subset was distributed evenly over all wells of several immunoSEQ 96-well plates, and each plate served as one replicate. Each replicate PCR for sorted subsets received 200 ng genomic DNA, equal to tens of thousands of T cell genomes. The purified libraries were quantified using a Qubit 3.0 fluorometer, sized with a Bioanalyzer 2100, and then quantified again using the KAPA Library Quantification kit. A separate single-read 150-cycle Illumina NextSeq 550 flow cell was used to sequence each immunoSEQ 96-well plate. In the paper's pipeline: Because only junctional sequences without quality scores were contained in the immunoSEQ output, filtering matching that applied to full-length reads could not be performed. To assign V/J genes and CDR3, sequences were annotated using PyIR, a Python wrapper for IgBLAST v1.9, with IMGT germline references. Reads were removed for weak V/J assignments (E-value above 1e-6), missing CDR3, stop codons, out-of-frame junctions, or ambiguous translated residues. V3J clonotypes were defined by identical inferred V gene, J gene, and CDR3 amino acid sequence. Percentage overlap between repertoires was computed as shared unique clonotypes divided by the size of the smaller repertoire. Three approaches were used to assess repertoire richness: RTK rarefaction, the Chao1 estimator, and Recon v2.1 estimates of unobserved clonotypes. For all TCRbeta clonotypes obtained by the gDNA method from a few donors, generation probabilities were computed with OLGA. Here the immuneACCESS table is served through TCRdb, limited to in-frame sequences with V and J called. Missing clones are a known gap in these copies; in checked studies unresolved V genes cover under half, and the rest lacks a known reason. The V and J calls and the clone size are those of that table, but D and trimming were determined from the DNA. This sample has over a million clones in its table, and 95% to 99% of those were observed once. Jointly, the top ten make up around 0.47% of the sample.

This sample is part of a study of shared clonotypes between healthy human individuals (TCRdb year 2020). Background for the entire study: The cohort comprised two women and three men aged 18 to 49 years. For each donor, CD4 naive and CD4 memory were each run on three plates, CD8 naive on two plates, and CD8 memory on one plate. To estimate repertoire size and how much clonotype sharing occurs between individuals, the study deeply sequenced the blood TCR repertoires of about five healthy adults. Libraries were prepared and TCR repertoires were sequenced by different laboratories using diverse techniques, in order to increase sequencing depth and limit assay-specific biases. Between about 0.8 and 9 billion PBMCs per donor were obtained by leukapheresis.

Summary of the overall study and its limitations: Clonotypes shared by all four sorted-subset donors showed higher generation probabilities than non-shared clonotypes. Naive subsets generally had larger estimated clonotype richness than memory subsets did. Even with the large sequencing depth, rarefaction of the sorted-subset datasets indicated that sequencing was incomplete. Sharing across several donors was observed for approximately 5% of naive CD4, 3% to 3.5% of naive CD8, over 2% of memory CD4, and 0.4% of memory CD8 clonotypes. Pairwise subsampling led to the expectation that sequencing depth would affect the degree of clonotype sharing among donors. Only blood was sampled, and tissue TCR repertoires likely differ from those in blood. The genetic and exposure-history diversity represented was limited by the small number of donors.

Donors were healthy HIV-negative adults with no recently reported acute infections or vaccinations. Only Caucasian adults living in Nashville, Tennessee, USA were represented among the donors. CD4+ T cells were enriched through magnetic negative selection, after which naive cells were positively selected on CD45RA and the remaining negative fraction served as the memory subset. Blood was obtained by leukapheresis, after which PBMCs were separated by Ficoll-Histopaque density gradient centrifugation and cryopreserved in liquid nitrogen vapor phase. Purity and quantity of every magnetically sorted T cell population were checked by analytical flow cytometry. Genomic DNA was isolated from each sorted fraction and quantified by UV absorbance on a Nanodrop 2000c.

The chain is made from TRBV6-1 and TRBJ2-1, with the D segment identity uncertain. This receptor was identified in a young man in good health. Sequenced: naive CD4+ T cells sorted from blood. The cell subset or site label corresponds to: CD45RA+ positively selected. The CDR3 region: CASNRELNEQFF. The sequenced DNA: TGTGCCAGCAATAGAGAGTTGAATGAGCAGTTCTTC.